This T cell receptor (beta chain) was captured by sequencing in a study of regulatory T cells in long-lasting Graves disease. Broader study findings: Lower TCR diversity characterized persistent Graves' patients relative to newly diagnosed patients.

This sample's time point: newly diagnosed GD, antithyroid drugs for less than 3 months. PBMC-derived RNA was used for the TCR library. Of note for this clonotype: Antigen: not known. This clone may be a read error of a much larger clone one base away.

The CDR3 consists of 15 residues. Germline values: CDR1 MNHEY, CDR2 SVGEGT. Libraries of TCR beta came from iRepertoire HTBI primers plus Arm-PCR of CDR3 regions. A single record per CDR3 protein comes from TCRdb applying MiXCR to the multiplex PCR reads. Of 450,000 to 600,000 distinct CDR3 sequences listed, around an eighth are singletons. Separately, the same data were catalogued under a study of T cells in Graves' hyperthyroidism and ophthalmopathy.

The V call is TRBV6-2 or TRBV6-3, the J call TRBJ2-1; D possibly uses TRBD1 or TRBD2 (5 bases each). Sequences were derived from peripheral blood mononuclear cells (PBMCs), sampled at new diagnosis, from a patient treated with antithyroid drugs. This receptor was taken from a man aged 30 to 39 with Graves disease. CDR3 in amino acids: CASSYLGRGYDEQFF. The CDR3 bases are TGTGCCAGCAGTTACTTAGGACGGGGCTACGATGAGCAGTTCTTC.